The present entry profiles one T cell receptor beta chain with its context. This clonotype has more than one count but fewer than ten. Its antigen has not been determined. No qualities accompany the bases; no much larger clone lies one base away. This specimen comes from a study of T cells in Graves' hyperthyroidism and ophthalmopathy (dated by TCRdb to about 2019). Background on the whole study: Peripheral blood was sampled at the time of initial diagnosis, prior to any treatment. TCR V-J signatures able to tell the groups apart were searched for in a discovery cohort of more than 90 patients, of whom around 42 had Graves' ophthalmopathy and around 57 had stable Graves' hyperthyroidism. Prospective prediction of ophthalmopathy was tested in an independent validation cohort consisting of some 19 hyperthyroidism patients and 15 to 17 patients who later progressed to ophthalmopathy. The 75 to 100 discovery patients were randomly divided into training and test sets at a 7:3 ratio. In roughly six Graves' hyperthyroidism patients, the study also compared T-cell repertoires from thyroid tissue with T-cell repertoires from blood. Once sampling was done, hyperthyroidism patients were given methimazole at a starting dose of 30 mg daily, whereas ophthalmopathy patients were given high-dose intravenous methylprednisolone. The paper describes TCR Vbeta CDR3 sequencing of some 130 peripheral blood samples, made up of 43 ophthalmopathy patients, some 76 hyperthyroidism patients and 17 progressor patients.

From its cysteine to its phenylalanine, the CDR3 spans 18 amino acids. Only the CDR3 region is kept as DNA, spanning 54 bases read in frame from base 1. The germline V gene (reference sequence) yields LGHDT for CDR1 and YNNKEL for CDR2. V loses 1 base at its end and J loses 4 bases; junction bases beyond the gene matches: 9. TCR beta CDR3 regions were amplified from RNA transcripts. The first round of RT-PCR for the TCR CDR3 was performed with the HTBI primer set and the Qiagen OneStep RT-PCR kit. The libraries were constructed in a second round of multiplex PCR and then size-selected and purified. The libraries were sequenced on an Illumina HiSeq2000 using paired-end 100 bp reads. In the authors' own workflow: SOAPnuke was used to process the raw data, removing reads that contained adapters or uncalled bases, had a mean Phred below 15, or lacked an exact match to the constant primer or identifier. COPE v1.2.5 was used to merge high-quality paired reads, and clonotypes were defined as unique nucleotide sequences. Clonotypes were aligned to IMGT TRBV, TRBD and TRBJ reference segments using MiTCR v1.1. Only V-J combinations with frequency above 0.0001, covering about 99% of repertoires, were analysed. A TCS score was defined as the ratio between F50 (clonal expansion) and ExV (chaos), using BLOSUM62-based TCRdist between CDR3 peptides within each V-J. Welch's t-statistics and random forest reduced approximately 520 V-J features to some 14, which were used in a naive Bayes classifier (R e1071). TCRdb passed the public sequencing reads through fastp at Q25 and MiXCR, retaining productive beta sequences. CDR3 protein sequences are deduplicated, and each keeps its most common genes and DNA. Clone size and V and J calls follow TCRdb, not the original study. The sample table lists some 500,000 distinct CDR3 sequences, 15% to 20% of them with a count of one. Around 28% of the sample is held by the ten biggest clonotypes.

Ophthalmopathy patients had moderately to severely active disease, Clinical Activity Score of at least 3, NOSPECS grade of at least 4, and duration under 3 months. Any patient with an uncontrolled infection, another autoimmune disease, pregnancy or lactation was excluded. Diagnoses were established on the basis of clinical symptoms, serum thyroxine and TRAb, thyroid ultrasound, and orbital computed tomography. PBMCs were separated from around 9.1 ml of fresh peripheral blood using Ficoll-Paque density gradient centrifugation. Total RNA was extracted with Trizol reagent, and quality was checked on an Agilent 2100 Bioanalyzer. On the study overall, not on this receptor specifically: Sample size was not statistically predetermined, and blinding of investigators to group allocation was not performed. A 13 V-J signature model separated ophthalmopathy from stable hyperthyroidism, with over 85% sensitivity and 81.08% specificity in cross-validation and 80%/75% in testing. During validation, the model predicted progression to ophthalmopathy a median of approximately 6.5 months ahead of onset, with almost 71% sensitivity and roughly 75% specificity. Blood samples also contained most of the expanded thyroid clonotypes (frequency above 0.001), which suggests that blood repertoires may reflect thyroid immune responses.

This TCR came from a woman in her 30s with Graves' ophthalmopathy. The sequencing sample was made of blood. The rearrangement combines TRBV3-1 with TRBJ2-2, with 10 central nucleotides matching TRBD2. The CDR3 here reads CASSQVVLAGVSTGELFF. The DNA reads TGTGCCAGCAGCCAAGTTGTTCTAGCGGGAGTGAGCACCGGGGAGCTGTTTTTT.